The next 6 T cell receptor beta chains were all read from a single sample in a study of cytomegalovirus exposure and HLA in healthy donors. Sequencing was performed with immunoSEQ multiplex PCR; in TCRdb, only in-frame clones are kept and a portion is missing. The table has under 250,000 clones, around nine tenths seen once. What was sequenced was PBMCs. The receptors stem from a woman between 18 and 30 years old in good health and CMV-seronegative.

The V and J genes are TRBV7-9 and TRBJ2-7; the match to TRBD2 covers 8 bases. The V segment lost 4 bases and the J segment 5 bases; nucleotides outside the gene matches: 10. Germline lookup yields CDR1 SEHNR and CDR2 FQNEAQ (reference sequence). This CDR3 is 15 amino acids long. In nucleotides, the CDR3 is TGTGCCAGCAGCTCCAGCTGGTCGCGGGGGGACGAGCAGTACTTC. Translation gives CASSSSWSRGDEQYF.

DNA for the CDR3: TGCGCCAGCAGCCGACTGGGTAATCAGCCCCAGCATTTT. Translated: CASSRLGNQPQHF. The chain uses TRBV5-1 and TRBJ1-5, with D uncertain. Germline CDR1 is SGHRS and CDR2 is YFSETQ. This CDR3 spans 13 amino acids. The V and J ends lost 4 bases and 4 bases respectively, with 9 bases between them.

The CDR3, as DNA: TGTGCCAGCAGCCGTCGGACAGGGCGAAGCACAGATACGCAGTATTTT. It is translated as CASSRRTGRSTDTQYF. V usage is TRBV13 and J usage is TRBJ2-3; 8 positions agree with TRBD1. Looked up from germline, CDR1 is PRHDT and CDR2 is FYEKMQ (reference sequence). Trimming cost V 5 bases and J 0 bases; bases outside gene matches: 7. The CDR3 spans 16 residues.

The chain joins TRBV6-5 to TRBJ1-1, with 8 bases aligning to TRBD1. The CDR3 runs 15 residues. CDR1 is MNHEY, CDR2 SVGAGI, per germline. The trim removed 4 bases at V and 1 base at J, leaving 5 bases unmatched. CDR3 amino acids: CASSLWTGRNTEAFF. CDR3 sequence (DNA): TGTGCCAGCAGTTTATGGACAGGGAGGAACACTGAAGCTTTCTTT.

This chain links TRBV7-9 with TRBJ2-2; 9 bases agree with TRBD2. Germline V gene lookup returns CDR1 SEHNR and CDR2 FQNEAQ (reference sequence). The CDR3 contains 17 residues. V gave up 5 bases and J gave up 4 bases; unmatched junction bases: 11. The CDR3 spells CASSPPPSGVPTGELFF. DNA of the CDR3: TGTGCCAGCAGCCCTCCGCCTAGCGGGGTACCCACCGGGGAGCTGTTTTTT. The variable domain in full, completed from reference TRBV7-9 and TRBJ2-2, reads DTGVSQNPRHKITKRGQNVTFRCDPISEHNRLYWYRQTLGQGPEFLTYFQNEAQLEKSRLLSDRFSAERPKGSFSTLEIQRTEQGDSAMYLCASSPPPSGVPTGELFFGEGSRLTVL.

J is TRBJ2-7 and V is TRBV10-3; the D is unclear. The CDR3 has 11 amino acids. Germline V gene lookup returns CDR1 ENHRY and CDR2 SYGVKD. Trimming left V 2 bases short and J 6 bases short, with 5 bases between. CDR3 bases: TGTGCCATCAGTGAGGTCGGCGAGCAGTACTTC. Its protein product is CAISEVGEQYF.